Presented here are 32 T cell receptor beta chains from one specimen sequenced in a study of tumor and adjacent non-tumor tissue in lung cancer. No cell sorting was done before RNA was extracted from the tissue. Distant lung tissue was collected more than 3 cm away from the tumor edge. The library came from three nested PCR rounds adapted from ARM-PCR protocols. Via MiXCR, TCRdb re-called the multiplex PCR reads, giving one row per CDR3 protein. The sample carries more than 45,000 distinct CDR3 sequences, under 75% recorded once. Sequenced material: distant non-tumor lung tissue. These receptor sequences come from a woman aged 70-85 years with non-small cell lung cancer.

Comments on this clonotype: This may arise from a read error, as a much more abundant clone is one base away. The chain links TRBV7-8 to TRBJ2-3, with D uncertain. Trimming left V 7 bases short and J 4 bases short, with 6 bases between. The germline CDR1 and CDR2 sequences are SGHVS and FQNEAQ. The CDR3 length is 11 residues. The CDR3 here is CASNSSDTQYF. CDR3 sequence (DNA): TGTGCCAGCAACTCTTCAGATACGCAGTATTTT.

A remark on this clonotype: A much larger clone sits a single nucleotide away, making a read error possible. The CDR3 does not close with the conserved phenylalanine or tryptophan, likely indicating a read error. V and J are TRBV5-1 and TRBJ2-7; D may be TRBD2 (6 bases). Germline assignment: CDR1 SGHRS and CDR2 YFSETQ. V was pared by 0 bases and J by 3 bases, with 13 bases between. This CDR3 is built from 15 residues. Here the CDR3 DNA reads TGCGCCAGCAGCTTGGCCGGAGGGGTTTTCTACGAGCAGTACTAC. The encoded protein is CASSLAGGVFYEQYY.

The J gene is TRBJ1-1, the V gene TRBV6-5; 8 bases are a match to TRBD1. CDR3 length: 15 amino acids. The V and J ends lost 5 bases and 3 bases, in that order; junction bases with no gene match: 8. Germline V CDR1 and CDR2: MNHEY, SVGAGI. The CDR3 region is CASSPGQEGYTEAFF. The CDR3 DNA follows: TGTGCCAGCAGTCCGGGACAGGAGGGCTACACTGAAGCTTTCTTT.

V and J are TRBV29-1 and TRBJ2-5; perhaps TRBD2 as D (7 bases). Germline CDR1 SQVTM, CDR2 ANQGSEA. The CDR3 runs to 15 residues. The chain's CDR3 is CSHREDSRPQETQYF. The CDR3 bases are TGCAGTCACCGGGAGGACAGTCGACCCCAAGAGACCCAGTACTTC. Drawing the rest from reference TRBV29-1 and TRBJ2-5, the complete variable domain is SAVISQKPSRDICQRGTSLTIQCQVDSQVTMMFWYRQQPGQSLTLIATANQGSEATYESGFVIDKFPISRPNLTFSTLTVSNMSPEDSSIYLCSHREDSRPQETQYFGPGTRLLVL.

About this clonotype itself: A junction boundary mismatches the germline segment, possibly from a read error. The chain recombines TRBV6-5 with TRBJ1-3; maybe TRBD1 (5 bases). The CDR3 is 15 residues long. The germline gives CDR1 MNHEY, CDR2 SVGAGI. In DNA form, the CDR3 reads TGTGCCAGCAGCCGGGACCGCAGCTATGGGAACACCGTATATTTT. Residues: CASSRDRSYGNTVYF.

The chain couples TRBV5-1 to TRBJ2-3; the D gene is possibly TRBD1 (6 bases). Germline V gene sequence: CDR1 SGHRS, CDR2 YFSETQ. This CDR3 is 15 amino acids long. Trimming cost V 0 bases and J 7 bases, with 15 bases left between them. The CDR3 sequence: CASSLESRRGNTQYF. The CDR3, as DNA: TGCGCCAGCAGCTTGGAAAGCCGTAGGGGGAATACGCAGTATTTT.

A word on this clonotype: Germline and junction disagree at one end, which may indicate a read error. The V call is TRBV29-1, the J call TRBJ2-5, with D tentatively TRBD2 (6 bases). This CDR3 spans 15 amino acids. The V gene's germline CDR1 is SQVTM and CDR2 ANQGSEA. The DNA for the CDR3 is TGCGGCGTTGGACCGGGAGTTGTTTCCCAAGAGACCCAGTACTTC. This codes for CGVGPGVVSQETQYF.

Comments on this clonotype: This may come from a read error, since a much larger clone is one base off. The rearrangement uses TRBV7-8 and TRBJ2-7; TRBD2 matches 10 bases. The CDR3 consists of 15 residues. Per germline, CDR1 SGHVS and CDR2 FQNEAQ. The CDR3 spells CASSSLAGGSFEQYF. In DNA form, the CDR3 reads TGTGCCAGCAGCTCCTTAGCGGGAGGCTCCTTCGAGCAGTACTTC.

The gene calls are TRBV7-8 and TRBJ2-7; possible D gene TRBD1, 5 bases. Germline CDR1 SGHVS, CDR2 FQNEAQ. Between the trimmed V and J ends, which lost 5 bases and 6 bases, there was a span of 11 bases. The CDR3 totals 12 residues. The CDR3 DNA reads as TGTGCCAGCAGCGCCCAGGGTCGCGAGCAGTACTTC. This sequence encodes CASSAQGREQYF.

With regard to this clonotype: The junction shows a germline mismatch at one end, possibly a read error. The gene calls are TRBV28 and TRBJ2-7; D gene ambiguous. From germline, CDR1 is MDHEN and CDR2 SYDVKM. This CDR3 spans 14 amino acids. The chain's CDR3 is CASSLGTANYKQYF. The CDR3 nucleotides are TGTGCCAGCAGTTTAGGCACAGCTAACTACAAGCAGTACTTC.

This clonotype was seen at least ten times. The chain links TRBV14 to TRBJ1-1; D is unclear. This CDR3 spans 13 amino acids. Germline V gene sequence: CDR1 SGHDN, CDR2 FVKESK. V lost 5 bases, J lost 1 base, and 8 bases lay in between. This CDR3 reads CASSFQENTEAFF. CDR3 sequence (DNA): TGTGCCAGCAGCTTTCAGGAGAACACTGAAGCTTTCTTT.

Of note for this clonotype: Germline is not matched at one junction end, which may reflect a read error. The chain uses TRBV6-2 or TRBV6-3 and TRBJ2-7; 9 nucleotides line up with TRBD2. The CDR3 runs 16 residues. Germline lookup yields CDR1 MNHEY and CDR2 SVGEGT. CDR3 amino acids: CASSYSTIAGAYGQYF. The DNA of the CDR3 is TGTGCCAGCAGTTACTCGACGATAGCGGGGGCCTACGGGCAGTACTTC.

J is TRBJ2-3 and V is TRBV30; possible D gene TRBD1, 6 bases. Germline V gives CDR1 GTSNPN, CDR2 SVGIG (reference sequence). This CDR3 region has 16 residues. The V and J ends lost 1 base and 7 bases respectively, with 21 bases between them. CDR3 residues: CAWSDTGTPVLNTQYF. For the CDR3, the DNA is TGTGCCTGGAGTGACACCGGGACACCCGTTTTGAATACGCAGTATTTT.

Comments on this clonotype: With a much larger clone just one base away, this may be a read error. The genes are TRBV12-3 or TRBV12-4 and TRBJ2-5; D might be TRBD2 (5 bases). This CDR3 is 15 amino acids long. V was shortened by 6 bases and J by 10 bases, with 24 bases between the two germline ends. The DNA for the CDR3 is TGTGCCAGCAGGCCCCAGTCGCAAAACCCGGGGATCCAGTACTTC. Protein sequence: CASRPQSQNPGIQYF.

This clonotype is medium-sized by share. The rearrangement links TRBV12-3 or TRBV12-4 to TRBJ2-1; D may correspond to TRBD1 or TRBD2 (5 bases each). This CDR3 is 12 amino acids long. Trimming shortened V by 4 bases and J by 8 bases, and 9 bases separated the two germline ends. The CDR3 here is CASSSRGDEQFF. CDR3 nucleotide sequence: TGTGCCAGCAGTTCTCGGGGCGATGAGCAGTTCTTC.

This clonotype was observed once. The rearrangement joins TRBV5-1 to TRBJ2-7; D unclear. Between the trimmed V and J ends, which lost 7 bases and 3 bases, there was a span of 17 bases. This CDR3 contains 14 residues. The germline CDR1 and CDR2 sequences are SGHRS and YFSETQ. This chain's CDR3 is CASGLELDYYEQYF. The DNA for the CDR3 is TGCGCCAGCGGTTTGGAATTAGATTACTACGAGCAGTACTTC.

The rearrangement links TRBV4-1 to TRBJ2-7, with unresolved D. The CDR3 consists of 12 residues. Per germline, CDR1 MGHRA and CDR2 YSYEKL. The DNA of the CDR3 is TGCGTCGGCAGCCCAAGTGGGTACGAGCAGTACTTC. Translating it yields CVGSPSGYEQYF.

The chain links TRBV21-1 to TRBJ1-6; the DNA was not compared with TRBD1, the D call given in the table. TRBV21-1 is a listed pseudogene. The CDR3 consists of 14 residues. The CDR3 is CASSSDPRDSPLHF. The CDR3 region has the DNA TGTGCCAGCAGCTCTGACCCCAGGGATTCACCCCTCCACTTT.

This clonotype was observed at least ten times. The V and J genes are TRBV10-1 and TRBJ2-1, with TRBD2 identical over 7 bases. Germline CDR1 WNHNN, CDR2 SYGVQD (reference sequence). Trimming at V came to 2 bases and at J to 5 bases, leaving 3 bases not matched to a gene. There are 14 residues in the CDR3. As DNA, the CDR3 is TGCGCCAGCAGTGAGACTAGCGAAGACAATGAGCAGTTCTTC. This encodes CASSETSEDNEQFF.

Note on this clonotype: A clone one base away is much larger, so this may be a read error. The CDR3 bases are TGTACCAGCAATAGCCATCAAGAGACCCAGTACTTC. This encodes CTSNSHQETQYF. The chain employs TRBV2 and TRBJ2-5; D gene ambiguous. The CDR3 runs 12 residues. Germline assignment: CDR1 SNHLY and CDR2 FYNNEI.

This clonotype was seen at least ten times. The chain uses TRBV4-1 and TRBJ2-7; 9 positions agree with TRBD2. CDR3 length: 16 amino acids. J was trimmed by 5 bases and V by 0 bases; bases with no gene match: 8. The V gene's germline CDR1 is MGHRA and CDR2 YSYEKL. The DNA for the CDR3 is TGCGCCAGCAGCCAAGATCGGGCTAGCGGGATCAACGAGCAGTACTTC. Its protein is CASSQDRASGINEQYF.

The genes are TRBV28 and TRBJ2-7; either TRBD1 or TRBD2 may supply D (5 bases each). Germline CDR1 and CDR2: MDHEN and SYDVKM. Trimming removed 6 bases from V and 3 bases from J, with 24 bases in between. CDR3 length: 17 residues. The CDR3 nucleotides read TGTGCCAGCAGCCCTCCCCGACAGACTACAATTAGCTACGAGCAGTACTTC. Protein: CASSPPRQTTISYEQYF. Variable domain in full (rest from reference TRBV28 and TRBJ2-7): DVKVTQSSRYLVKRTGEKVFLECVQDMDHENMFWYRQDPGLGLRLIYFSYDVKMKEKGDIPEGYSVSREKKERFSLILESASTNQTSMYLCASSPPRQTTISYEQYFGPGTRLTVT.

With regard to this clonotype: A much larger clone lies a single base off, so this may be a read error. The chain joins TRBV28 to TRBJ1-1; a possible D gene is TRBD1 (5 bases). The CDR3 loop spans 13 amino acids. Germline CDR1 MDHEN, CDR2 SYDVKM. Here the CDR3 reads CASGTTGDTKAFF. CDR3 in DNA: TGTGCCAGCGGAACCACAGGTGACACTAAAGCTTTCTTT.

This clonotype was observed a handful of times. A much larger clone lies a single base off, so this may be a read error. The chain links TRBV10-2 to TRBJ1-1; the D is unclear. The CDR3 consists of 14 residues. The germline CDR1 and CDR2 sequences are WSHSY and SAAADI. The CDR3 DNA reads TGCGCCAGCAGTGACGAAATTCCGAACACTGAAGCTCTCTTT. Its translation is CASSDEIPNTEALF.

About this clonotype: The germline gene is not matched at one end of the junction; a read error may be the cause. The rearrangement links TRBV6-5 to TRBJ1-5; a weak D match, TRBD1 (5 bases). The CDR3 has 15 residues. Germline V gene sequence: CDR1 MNHEY, CDR2 SVGAGI. CDR3 bases: TGTGCCAGCAGGCGGAACAGGTATAGCAATCGGCCCCAGCATTTT. Protein: CASRRNRYSNRPQHF.

This clonotype has a single count. A clone one base away is much larger, so this may be a read error. V gene TRBV24-1 combines with J gene TRBJ2-5; TRBD2 agrees at 9 bases. This CDR3 spans 16 amino acids. With 4 bases clipped from V and 1 base from J, the junction kept 6 bases outside the gene matches. CDR1 and CDR2 from the germline V gene are KGHDR and SFDVKD. The CDR3, as DNA: TGTGCCACCAGTGAGCTAGCGGGGAAGTCCCAAGAGACCCAGTACTTC. This encodes CATSELAGKSQETQYF.

In its sample, this clonotype was seen a few times. Possible read error: a much larger clone is one base away. The chain uses TRBV10-3 and TRBJ2-1; D is unresolved. V lost 6 bases and J 0 bases, leaving 12 bases between the germline ends. The CDR3 contains 15 residues. Germline V gene data show CDR1 as ENHRY and CDR2 as SYGVKD. Here the CDR3 reads CAISSSWNSYNEQFF. The CDR3 region has the DNA TGTGCCATCAGCAGTAGCTGGAACTCCTACAATGAGCAGTTCTTC.

For this clonotype: This CDR3 is missing its conserved last phenylalanine or tryptophan, likely due to a read error. V gene TRBV20-1 combines with J gene TRBJ1-2, with D hard to call. The V end lost 6 bases, the J end lost 2 bases, and 7 bases lay between the germline ends. CDR3 length: 11 residues. Per the germline V gene, CDR1 is DFQATT and CDR2 is SNEGSKA (reference sequence). The CDR3: CSARENYGYTI. As DNA, the CDR3 is TGCAGTGCACGGGAGAACTATGGCTACACCATC.

Worth noting for this clonotype: A junction boundary mismatches the germline segment, possibly from a read error. This chain links TRBV6-5 with TRBJ2-1; a weak D match, TRBD2 (5 bases). CDR3 length equals 18 residues. In germline, CDR1 is MNHEY, CDR2 SVGAGI. The CDR3 region has the DNA TGTGCCAGTAGTTACTCGAGTAGTAACGGGGTTATTTACAATGAGCAGTTCTTC. Its translation: CASSYSSSNGVIYNEQFF.

A remark on this clonotype: A read error may produce the germline difference seen at one junction end. This chain uses TRBV5-1 with TRBJ1-1, with TRBD1 matching 10 bases. Germline CDR1 SGHRS, CDR2 YFSETQ. The CDR3 runs 15 residues. The CDR3 DNA sequence: TGCGCCAGCAGTCCCGGGACAGGGGTTGACACTGGAGCTTTCTTT. It is translated as CASSPGTGVDTGAFF.

Comment on this clonotype: The junction shows a germline mismatch at one end, possibly a read error. This chain joins TRBV14 and TRBJ2-6, with D perhaps TRBD2 (7 bases). The CDR3 extends over 15 amino acids. Germline V gene data show CDR1 as SGHDN and CDR2 as FVKESK. The CDR3, as DNA: TGTGCCAGCAGCCCAATGAGGGCGGGGGCCAGCGTCCTGACTTTC. This translates into CASSPMRAGASVLTF.

This clonotype was counted at least ten times. J is TRBJ1-1 and V is TRBV14; D is perhaps TRBD1 (5 bases). V lost 3 bases, J lost 3 bases, and 14 bases lay in between. The CDR3 runs 15 residues. Germline assignment: CDR1 SGHDN and CDR2 FVKESK. CDR3 sequence reads: CASSHRGFIYTEAFF. The CDR3 DNA follows: TGTGCCAGCAGCCATCGGGGGTTTATTTACACTGAAGCTTTCTTT.